The 16 T cell receptor beta chains below were found in one sample sequenced in a study of OX40 agonist ivuxolimab in advanced cancers. Here immunoSEQ multiplex PCR was the method, and the copy in TCRdb shows in-frame clones only, minus some. This sample has some 20,000 clones, with about 85% found just once. This specimen consisted of CD4+ or CD8+ T cells sorted from blood, obtained in a trial of the OX40 agonist ivuxolimab. These receptors were collected from an adult with an advanced solid tumor such as melanoma, head and neck, liver or kidney cancer.

The chain couples TRBV5-4 to TRBJ2-7; a weak D match, TRBD2 (5 bases). The length of the CDR3 is 14 residues. Germline V gives CDR1 SGHNT, CDR2 YYREEE (reference sequence). Trimming left V 1 base short and J 4 bases short, with 12 bases between. The CDR3 bases are TGTGCCAGCAGCTTGACTGGATTAGCGTACGAGCAGTACTTC. The encoded protein is CASSLTGLAYEQYF.

V and J are TRBV13 and TRBJ2-7, with D perhaps matching TRBD1 (5 bases). CDR3 length: 12 amino acids. With 4 bases removed from V and 6 bases from J, the gap between germline ends came to 10 bases. The germline V gene has CDR1 PRHDT and CDR2 FYEKMQ (reference sequence). The CDR3 nucleotides read TGTGCCAGCAGCTCATCCACAGGCGAGCAGTACTTC. Residues: CASSSSTGEQYF.

The CDR3 here is CASSILWGVYNEQFF. Written as DNA, the CDR3 is TGTGCCAGTAGTATTTTGTGGGGGGTATACAATGAGCAGTTCTTC. The rearrangement links TRBV19 to TRBJ2-1, with D possibly TRBD2 on 6 matching bases. The CDR3 runs to 15 residues. With 3 bases removed from V and 4 bases from J, the gap between germline ends came to 13 bases. CDR1 is LNHDA, CDR2 SQIVND, per germline (reference sequence).

This chain uses TRBV5-1 with TRBJ2-7; 9 bases are a match to TRBD1. The CDR3 runs to 15 residues. Germline trimming cut 5 bases from V and 5 bases from J; bases unmatched to any gene: 11. Germline CDR1 reads SGHRS; CDR2 reads YFSETQ. Written as DNA, the CDR3 is TGCGCCAGCAGACAACCCGGGACAGGGTTCAACGAGCAGTACTTC. The encoded protein is CASRQPGTGFNEQYF.

The CDR3 loop reads CASVGRGIQYF. The CDR3 nucleotides are TGTGCCAGCGTGGGACGTGGGATTCAGTACTTC. The chain employs TRBV2 and TRBJ2-4; D possibly uses TRBD1 or TRBD2 (5 bases each). The V gene's germline CDR1 is SNHLY and CDR2 FYNNEI. Trimming pared 8 bases from V and 10 bases from J, leaving 12 bases between. The length of the CDR3 is 11 residues. The entire variable domain, with the rest obtained from reference TRBV2 and TRBJ2-4, is as follows: EPEVTQTPSHQVTQMGQEVILRCVPISNHLYFYWYRQILGQKVEFLVSFYNNEISEKSEIFDDQFSVERPDGSNFTLKIRSTKLEDSAMYFCASVGRGIQYFGAGTRLSVL.

This clone was seen a few times. The chain recombines TRBV6-5 with TRBJ1-1, with TRBD1 matching 7 bases. In germline, CDR1 is MNHEY, CDR2 SVGAGI. Trimming took 11 bases from V and 6 from J; bases not matched to a gene: 15. The CDR3 sequence is 14 residues long. CDR3 coding DNA: TGTGCCTCAGCTTTCGGGACAGAACTCGCTGAAGCTTTCTTT. Protein product: CASAFGTELAEAFF.

This clone has more than one count but fewer than ten. The chain carries TRBV7-9 and TRBJ1-4; a weak D match, TRBD1 (6 bases). Germline lookup yields CDR1 SEHNR and CDR2 FQNEAQ (reference sequence). Trimming took 1 base from V and 5 from J, leaving 11 bases between them. The CDR3 is 15 residues long. CDR3 protein: CASSLVQGINEKLFF. The CDR3 DNA reads as TGTGCCAGCAGCTTAGTACAGGGTATCAATGAAAAACTGTTTTTT.

The CDR3 nucleotides are TGCAGCGCGCGGGGGGTCTCACACCAAGAGACCCAGTACTTC. It specifies CSARGVSHQETQYF. This chain links TRBV29-1 with TRBJ2-5; 8 nucleotides line up with TRBD2. The CDR3 loop spans 14 amino acids. The germline gives CDR1 SQVTM, CDR2 ANQGSEA. V gave up 7 bases and J gave up 0 bases; unmatched junction bases: 7.

V usage is TRBV4-3 and J usage is TRBJ2-1; possibly TRBD1 for D (6 bases). V lost 1 base and J lost 0, with 7 bases in between. CDR1 LGHNA and CDR2 YSLEER come from the germline V gene. CDR3 size: 15 residues. The CDR3 loop reads CASSQVDSSYNEQFF. The DNA of the CDR3 is TGCGCCAGCAGCCAAGTGGACAGCTCCTACAATGAGCAGTTCTTC.

The chain couples TRBV7-2 to TRBJ1-2; no definite D call. Germline CDR1 reads SGHTA; CDR2 reads FQGNSA. V was shortened by 5 bases and J by 8 bases, with 18 bases between the two germline ends. This CDR3 spans 14 amino acids. The CDR3 reads CASSPAPGLGGYTF. The CDR3 coding sequence is TGTGCCAGCAGCCCCGCACCCGGGTTGGGGGGCTACACCTTC.

V is TRBV7-2 and J is TRBJ2-3; TRBD1 agrees at 8 bases. The CDR3 length is 14 residues. CDR1 and CDR2 from the germline V gene are SGHTA and FQGNSA. V lost 4 bases, J lost 5 bases, and 5 bases stayed unmatched. Here the CDR3 DNA reads TGTGCCAGCAGCTCGACAGGGGTGGGAGATACGCAGTATTTT. Residues: CASSSTGVGDTQYF.

This chain links TRBV7-9 with TRBJ2-5, with 7 bases identical to TRBD2. Trimming cost V 5 bases and J 1 base; bases outside gene matches: 7. The CDR3 is 15 residues long. Germline CDR1 SEHNR, CDR2 FQNEAQ (reference sequence). CDR3 protein: CASSPRDYLQETQYF. As DNA, the CDR3 is TGTGCCAGCAGCCCGCGGGACTACCTCCAAGAGACCCAGTACTTC.

The chain is built from TRBV2 and TRBJ1-3; TRBD1 agrees at 9 bases. Per the germline V gene, CDR1 is SNHLY and CDR2 is FYNNEI. The length of the CDR3 is 17 residues. V shed 3 bases and J 0 bases; nucleotides not matched to a gene: 6. CDR3 sequence reads: CASSDTGGLGSGNTIYF. In nucleotides, the CDR3 is TGTGCCAGCAGTGATACAGGGGGCCTTGGCTCTGGAAACACCATATATTTT.

J is TRBJ2-1 and V is TRBV9, with 10 bases lining up with TRBD1. The CDR3 length is 16 residues. Germline CDR1 and CDR2: SGDLS and YYNGEE. V lost 3 bases, J lost 7 bases, and 10 bases stayed unmatched. CDR3 amino acids: CASSGPGQGIVNEQFF. CDR3 sequence (DNA): TGTGCCAGCAGCGGGCCGGGACAGGGGATAGTGAATGAGCAGTTCTTC.

This clone was found a few times. This CDR3 is CASSPDTRQETQYF. In DNA form, the CDR3 reads TGTGCCAGCAGCCCTGACACCCGCCAAGAGACCCAGTACTTC. The chain couples TRBV7-9 to TRBJ2-5, with D unclear. The CDR3 is 14 amino acids. Germline V gene data show CDR1 as SEHNR and CDR2 as FQNEAQ (reference sequence). Trimming left V 5 bases short and J 1 base short, with 11 bases between. Full variable domain (remainder filled in from reference TRBV7-9 and TRBJ2-5): DTGVSQNPRHKITKRGQNVTFRCDPISEHNRLYWYRQTLGQGPEFLTYFQNEAQLEKSRLLSDRFSAERPKGSFSTLEIQRTEQGDSAMYLCASSPDTRQETQYFGPGTRLLVL.

The V and J genes are TRBV18 and TRBJ1-5, with 10 bases fitting TRBD1. This CDR3 contains 19 residues. J gave up 0 bases and V 5 bases, and 13 bases lay outside the gene matches. CDR1 and CDR2 (germline): KGHSH, LQKENI. Here the CDR3 reads CASSANRDRGPYSNQPQHF. The CDR3 DNA reads as TGTGCCAGCTCAGCCAACCGGGACAGGGGTCCGTATAGCAATCAGCCCCAGCATTTT.